The rows below give T cell receptor beta chains drawn from one sample of a study of preoperative IRX-2 immunotherapy in early breast cancer. Method: immunoSEQ multiplex PCR; TCRdb's copy keeps in-frame clones and lacks some. The data contain 20,000 to 30,000 clones, about 81% of them singletons. Sample: lymph node tissue, taken after IRX-2 immunotherapy. The receptors originated from a human donor with breast cancer. Both conserved end residues are part of each CDR3. Fields, in order: CDR3 protein, CDR3 DNA, J gene, clone size, V gene, D gene. The D gene is left open where the match is weak. Where a row states a size, it is once, few, many or the class of an expanded clone; other rows omit it.

CASIQHTNTEAFF TGTGCCAGCATTCAACACACGAACACTGAAGCTTTCTTT TRBJ1-1 NA TRBV28 NA
CASTRGTGTGSYNEQFF TGTGCCAGCACCCGAGGAACAGGGACGGGGTCCTACAATGAGCAGTTCTTC TRBJ2-1 NA TRBV9 NA
CASSQVLLYEQYF TGCGCCAGCAGCCAAGTATTACTTTACGAGCAGTACTTC TRBJ2-7 NA TRBV4-1 NA
CASGTSGKGEAFF TGTGCCAGCGGGACATCGGGTAAAGGTGAAGCTTTCTTT TRBJ1-1 NA TRBV6-8 NA
CSVVRGGADTQYF TGCAGCGTTGTTCGGGGGGGTGCAGATACGCAGTATTTT TRBJ2-3 NA TRBV29-1 TRBD2
CASSRARTGDVSLF TGTGCCAGCAGCCGGGCCCGGACAGGTGACGTCTCTCTCTTT TRBJ1-1 NA TRBV11-3 TRBD1
CASSNDRGMYGYTF TGTGCCAGTAGTAACGACAGGGGAATGTATGGCTACACCTTC TRBJ1-2 NA TRBV19 TRBD1
CASSLSPDVSYEQYF TGTGCCAGCTCACTATCCCCGGACGTATCCTACGAGCAGTACTTC TRBJ2-7 NA TRBV18 NA
CASSPLVTRTGELFF TGTGCCAGCAGTCCCCTGGTCACCCGCACCGGGGAGCTGTTTTTT TRBJ2-2 NA TRBV27 NA
CATSRGSHPDYEQYF TGTGCCACCAGCAGAGGGAGCCACCCGGACTACGAGCAGTACTTC TRBJ2-7 NA TRBV15 NA
CAISESDRGPRRGEAFF TGTGCCATCAGTGAGTCGGACAGGGGGCCTCGGAGGGGTGAAGCTTTCTTT TRBJ1-1 NA TRBV10-3 TRBD1
CASSEGLATDTQYF TGCGCCAGCAGTGAGGGACTAGCGACAGATACGCAGTATTTT TRBJ2-3 NA TRBV10-2 TRBD2
CASSFFRGSNSPLHF TGTGCCAGCAGTTTCTTCAGGGGTTCGAATTCACCCCTCCACTTT TRBJ1-6 NA TRBV28 NA
CASSLGRGPYWNEQFF TGTGCCAGCAGCTTAGGGCGGGGACCCTACTGGAATGAGCAGTTCTTC TRBJ2-1 NA TRBV7-6 NA
CASSLIGDTGELFF TGCGCCAGCAGCTTGATAGGGGACACCGGGGAGCTGTTTTTT TRBJ2-2 NA TRBV23-1 NA
CASSLARENTEAFF TGCGCCAGCAGCTTGGCCAGGGAGAACACTGAAGCTTTCTTT TRBJ1-1 NA TRBV5-1 NA
CASSGTSGAQAQFF TGCGCCAGCAGTGGGACTAGCGGGGCCCAGGCGCAGTTCTTC TRBJ2-1 NA TRBV10-2 TRBD2
CASSQDADVQPQHF TGCGCCAGCAGCCAAGATGCCGACGTTCAGCCCCAGCATTTT TRBJ1-5 NA TRBV4-1 NA
CASSRESPGNTIYF TGTGCCAGCAGCAGGGAGAGTCCTGGAAACACCATATATTTT TRBJ1-3 NA TRBV6-8 NA
CASRATEMNTEAFF TGTGCCAGCAGAGCGACCGAAATGAACACTGAAGCTTTCTTT TRBJ1-1 NA TRBV6-8 NA
CASSLGGHSQETQYF TGTGCCAGCAGCTTAGGGGGTCACTCCCAAGAGACCCAGTACTTC TRBJ2-5 NA TRBV11-3 NA
CASSPESSYNSPLHF TGTGCCAGCTCACCTGAGAGCTCCTATAATTCACCCCTCCACTTT TRBJ1-6 NA TRBV18 NA
CASSFQGQGNEKLFF TGTGCCAGCAGCTTTCAGGGGCAGGGTAATGAAAAACTGTTTTTT TRBJ1-4 few TRBV7-6 NA
CASSQGQGAAFF TGCGCCAGCAGTCAGGGACAGGGGGCAGCTTTCTTT TRBJ1-1 NA TRBV10-1 TRBD1
CASSRTGYFEKLFF TGTGCCAGCAGTCGGACAGGGTACTTTGAAAAACTGTTTTTT TRBJ1-4 few TRBV6-8 TRBD1
CAWSRGVQETQYF TGTGCCTGGTCCAGAGGGGTCCAAGAGACCCAGTACTTC TRBJ2-5 NA TRBV30 NA
CASSGGGRESYTF TGTGCCAGCAGTGGAGGGGGCAGGGAGTCCTACACCTTC TRBJ1-2 NA TRBV28 TRBD1
CASSPRSRGGETQYF TGTGCCAGCTCACCACGTTCGAGGGGCGGAGAGACCCAGTACTTC TRBJ2-5 NA TRBV18 NA
CASAGGTVNTEAFF TGTGCCAGCGCGGGGGGGACTGTTAACACTGAAGCTTTCTTT TRBJ1-1 NA TRBV18 NA
CASSEAGTGGDYGYTF TGTGCCAGCAGTGAGGCAGGGACAGGGGGCGACTATGGCTACACCTTC TRBJ1-2 once TRBV10-3 TRBD1
CASSLEVGQNYEQYF TGTGCCAGCAGCTTAGAAGTAGGGCAGAACTACGAGCAGTACTTC TRBJ2-7 NA TRBV11-3 NA